This T cell receptor (beta chain) was sequenced for a study of cytomegalovirus exposure and HLA in healthy donors. The study's findings and limits: Among TCR sequences, most were rare, though some public TCRs appeared in many donors. Researchers catalogued about 150 TCR beta chains as cytomegalovirus-associated.

CDR1 is SGHDN, CDR2 FVKESK, per germline. The CDR3 consists of 20 residues. V lost 0 bases to trimming and J lost 2 bases, with 26 bases between them. A note on this clone: Its antigen is not identified.

Sequencing used immunoSEQ multiplex PCR; TCRdb keeps in-frame clones, though not all of them. The table includes roughly 56,000 clones, about 91% detected once. The sample was PBMCs. The receptor comes from a woman aged 30 to 39 in good health and CMV-seronegative. V usage is TRBV14 and J usage is TRBJ2-7, with D possibly matching TRBD2 (6 bases). Here the CDR3 reads CASSQDRDWGTKLPPYEQYF. CDR3 nucleotide sequence: TGTGCCAGCAGCCAAGATCGGGACTGGGGGACGAAACTTCCGCCCTACGAGCAGTACTTC.